This passage covers 17 T cell receptor beta chains from one sample sequenced in a study of chemoradiotherapy in HPV16-positive cancers (dated by TCRdb to between 2021 and 2022). The library was made by the immunoSEQ multiplex PCR assay. TCRdb re-hosts the immuneACCESS table, in-frame sequences only. Its copies lack some clones; in the studies checked, an unresolved V gene accounts for under half of them, and the cause for the rest is not known. The sample profile shows around 3,500 clones; about 90% of them were found once. The ten largest account for roughly 2.3% of the sample. Sequences were derived from blood, sampled from a patient who underwent chemoradiotherapy. The receptors come from a human donor with HPV-associated anogenital cancer.

The V gene is TRBV6-5, the J gene TRBJ1-1, with a weak D call TRBD1 (5 bases). V was cut by 2 bases and J by 4 bases, with 8 bases left in between. The CDR3 is made up of 13 amino acids. CDR1 is MNHEY and CDR2 is SVGAGI in the germline V gene. The chain's CDR3 is CASSYEGRTEAFF. CDR3 coding DNA: TGTGCCAGCAGTTACGAGGGGCGCACTGAAGCTTTCTTT.

The chain joins TRBV27 to TRBJ1-5; TRBD1 matches 8 bases. The trim removed 10 bases at V and 7 bases at J, leaving 6 bases unmatched. CDR3 length equals 12 residues. Germline V gene data show CDR1 as MNHEY and CDR2 as SMNVEV (reference sequence). CDR3 in DNA: TGTGCCACAGGACAGGGAAGGCAGCCCCAGCATTTT. Amino acids: CATGQGRQPQHF.

This sequence joins TRBV7-9 and TRBJ2-3; a possible D gene is TRBD1 (6 bases). The V gene lost 1 base and the J gene lost 3 bases, with 14 bases spanning the gap. There are 16 residues in the CDR3. Germline V gene sequence: CDR1 SEHNR, CDR2 FQNEAQ (reference sequence). The CDR3 region is CASSLEARGWTDTQYF. CDR3 coding DNA: TGTGCCAGCAGCTTAGAGGCCAGGGGTTGGACAGATACGCAGTATTTT.

CDR3 DNA: TGTGCCAGCAGCATTAGCGGGGGGCAAACCTACAATGAGCAGTTCTTC. Protein product: CASSISGGQTYNEQFF. V is TRBV7-3 and J is TRBJ2-1; 10 bases are a match to TRBD2. The junction had 6 bases not matched to a gene; V was cut back by 5 bases and J by 2 bases. Germline V lookup: CDR1 SGHTA, CDR2 FQGTGA. The CDR3 is 16 residues long.

This sequence joins TRBV7-6 and TRBJ2-6; 7 bases match TRBD1. This CDR3 has 16 residues. Germline loops: CDR1 SGHVS, CDR2 FNYEAQ. V dropped 5 bases and J dropped 1; count of bases not matched to a gene: 5. DNA of the CDR3: TGTGCCAGCAGCCCCCGACAGGGATCTGGGGCCAACGTCCTGACTTTC. As protein: CASSPRQGSGANVLTF. Full variable domain (rest looked up from reference TRBV7-6 and TRBJ2-6): GAGVSQSPRYKVTKRGQDVALRCDPISGHVSLYWYRQALGQGPEFLTYFNYEAQQDKSGLPNDRFSAERPEGSISTLTIQRTEQRDSAMYRCASSPRQGSGANVLTFGAGSRLTVL.

The rearrangement uses TRBV27 and TRBJ2-5; TRBD2 matches 8 bases. The V gene's germline CDR1 is MNHEY and CDR2 SMNVEV (reference sequence). CDR3 size: 14 residues. V lost 5 bases, J lost 4 bases, and 6 bases stayed unmatched. The CDR3 bases are TGTGCCAGCAGTAAACCGGGACTAGGAGAGACCCAGTACTTC. It codes for CASSKPGLGETQYF.

The rearrangement uses TRBV29-1 and TRBJ1-2, with D possibly matching TRBD1 (5 bases). This CDR3 has 13 amino acids. Looked up from germline, CDR1 is SQVTM and CDR2 is ANQGSEA. Trimming took 6 bases from V and 4 from J, leaving 15 bases between them. DNA of the CDR3: TGCAGCGTGGGGACGGGTGCAGCCTATGGCTACACCTTC. It yields the protein CSVGTGAAYGYTF. Filled out from reference TRBV29-1 and TRBJ1-2, the complete variable domain reads SAVISQKPSRDICQRGTSLTIQCQVDSQVTMMFWYRQQPGQSLTLIATANQGSEATYESGFVIDKFPISRPNLTFSTLTVSNMSPEDSSIYLCSVGTGAAYGYTFGSGTRLTVV.

The chain joins TRBV2 to TRBJ2-2; no reliable D call. Trimming took 7 bases from V and 1 from J, leaving 10 bases between them. CDR3 length equals 14 residues. The germline V gene has CDR1 SNHLY and CDR2 FYNNEI. The CDR3 nucleotides are TGTGCCAGCAATAGAGCAGGGAACACCGGGGAGCTGTTTTTT. Translation: CASNRAGNTGELFF.

The chain links TRBV19 to TRBJ2-1; D remains ambiguous. The V end lost 10 bases, the J end lost 5 bases, and 3 bases lay between the germline ends. The CDR3 loop spans 9 amino acids. CDR1 LNHDA and CDR2 SQIVND come from the germline V gene (reference sequence). The CDR3 region is CAINNEQFF. The CDR3, as DNA: TGTGCCATTAACAATGAGCAGTTCTTC.

This chain links TRBV6-5 with TRBJ1-5; TRBD1 is a possible D gene (6 bases). Germline assignment: CDR1 MNHEY and CDR2 SVGAGI. V was clipped by 8 bases and J by 6 bases, with 8 bases between them. The CDR3 is 11 residues long. CDR3 region: CASGDTQPQHF. The CDR3 nucleotides are TGTGCCAGCGGGGACACTCAGCCCCAGCATTTT.

V gene TRBV19 combines with J gene TRBJ1-2; maybe TRBD1 (6 bases). CDR1 and CDR2 (germline): LNHDA, SQIVND (reference sequence). V lost 8 bases and J lost 4, with 17 bases in between. This CDR3 has 14 residues. CDR3 in DNA: TGTGCCAGTCGAAACAGGGCCTCAGGCTATGGCTACACCTTC. This gives the protein CASRNRASGYGYTF.

The rearrangement links TRBV28 to TRBJ1-1, with no clear D. CDR1 and CDR2 from the germline V gene are MDHEN and SYDVKM. Trimming pared 2 bases from V and 4 bases from J, leaving 5 bases between. The CDR3 sequence is 12 residues long. The CDR3: CASSLGSTEAFF. DNA of the CDR3: TGTGCCAGCAGTTTAGGATCCACTGAAGCTTTCTTT. The whole variable domain, filled in from reference TRBV28 and TRBJ1-1, reads DVKVTQSSRYLVKRTGEKVFLECVQDMDHENMFWYRQDPGLGLRLIYFSYDVKMKEKGDIPEGYSVSREKKERFSLILESASTNQTSMYLCASSLGSTEAFFGQGTRLTVV.

The gene calls are TRBV7-2 and TRBJ2-5; the D gene is possibly TRBD2 (6 bases). CDR1 is SGHTA and CDR2 is FQGNSA in the germline V gene. The CDR3 is 17 amino acids. V gave up 1 base and J gave up 0 bases, with 15 bases separating them. CDR3 residues: CASSLVSLRGDQETQYF. CDR3 DNA sequence: TGTGCCAGCAGCTTAGTTAGTTTGCGGGGAGACCAAGAGACCCAGTACTTC. The whole variable domain, remainder taken from reference TRBV7-2 and TRBJ2-5, is GAGVSQSPSNKVTEKGKDVELRCDPISGHTALYWYRQSLGQGLEFLIYFQGNSAPDKSGLPSDRFSAERTGGSVSTLTIQRTQQEDSAVYLCASSLVSLRGDQETQYFGPGTRLLVL.

The CDR3 region is CASSLGDSSTDTQYF. DNA for the CDR3: TGTGCCAGCAGCTTAGGTGATTCTAGCACAGATACGCAGTATTTT. The V call is TRBV7-2, the J call TRBJ2-3; D is ambiguous. V was clipped by 1 base and J by 0 bases, with 8 bases between them. The CDR3 is made up of 15 amino acids. Germline V gives CDR1 SGHTA, CDR2 FQGNSA.

J is TRBJ2-7 and V is TRBV7-7; 7 positions match TRBD1. Germline trimming cut 5 bases from V and 2 bases from J; bases unmatched to any gene: 6. CDR3 length equals 14 residues. CDR1 SSHAT and CDR2 FNYEAQ come from the germline V gene (reference sequence). CDR3 DNA sequence: TGTGCCAGCAGCCGGGACAGCGCTACCTACGAGCAGTACTTC. Protein sequence: CASSRDSATYEQYF.

V is TRBV5-4 and J is TRBJ2-7; D unresolved. Per the germline V gene, CDR1 is SGHNT and CDR2 is YYREEE (reference sequence). The CDR3 runs to 12 residues. The V end lost 4 bases, the J end lost 2 bases, and 7 bases lay between the germline ends. The CDR3 spells CASSNQAYEQYF. The CDR3 DNA follows: TGTGCCAGCAGCAACCAGGCCTACGAGCAGTACTTC.

This rearrangement joins TRBV4-3 to TRBJ1-1; 8 bases agree with TRBD1. Germline values: CDR1 LGHNA, CDR2 YSLEER. Trimming cost V 4 bases and J 1 base; bases outside gene matches: 8. The CDR3 consists of 16 residues. The CDR3 loop reads CASSLGPGTGNTEAFF. In nucleotides, the CDR3 is TGCGCCAGCAGCCTGGGTCCCGGGACAGGGAACACTGAAGCTTTCTTT.